Listed below are T cell receptor beta chains from one sample, sequenced in a study of blood T cells in healthy people across ages. MiXCR, run by TCRdb on the 5' RACE reads, gives a single entry per CDR3 protein. The sample has 760,000 or so distinct CDR3 sequences; 20% to 25% are singletons. The sample was also linked to a second study, of T cells of mothers and their children.

Material for sequencing was blood. The origin of the receptors is a boy younger than 18 in good health. CDR3s include the opening cysteine and the closing phenylalanine or tryptophan. D genes are given only for firm matches. Clone size appears in some rows only: once, few, many, or a class for an expanded clone.

>15|NA|TRBV11-2|TRBJ2-1|NA
CASSLQDNTYNEQFF
TGTGCCAGCAGTTTACAGGACAATACCTACAATGAGCAGTTCTTC
>14|NA|TRBV5-5|TRBJ1-5|TRBD1
CASTFSGGDEPQHF
TGTGCCAGCACATTCTCAGGGGGCGACGAGCCCCAGCATTTT
>15|NA|TRBV5-6|TRBJ2-5|NA
CDSSLEFRAGETQYF
TGTGACAGCAGCTTGGAGTTCCGGGCGGGGGAGACCCAGTACTTC
>14|few|TRBV3-1|TRBJ2-1|TRBD2
CASSPRGDYNEQFF
TGTGCCAGCAGCCCTCGGGGGGACTACAATGAGCAGTTCTTC
>15|NA|TRBV7-2|TRBJ2-2|NA
CASSSDDGEYRELFF
TGTGCCAGCAGCTCAGATGACGGTGAATATCGGGAGCTGTTTTTT
>14|few|TRBV7-2|TRBJ2-5|TRBD2
CASSHSGREETQYF
TGTGCCAGCAGCCATAGCGGGAGGGAGGAGACCCAGTACTTC
>14|many|TRBV27|TRBJ2-7|TRBD1
CASSLGDRPYEQYF
TGTGCCAGCAGTCTAGGGGACAGACCCTACGAGCAGTACTTC
>15|few|TRBV2|TRBJ2-7|TRBD2
CASSWTSGGAGEQYF
TGTGCCAGCAGTTGGACTAGCGGGGGGGCCGGAGAGCAGTACTTC
>14|NA|TRBV7-2|TRBJ2-7|NA
CASSLVKGTNEQYF
TGTGCCAGCAGCTTAGTGAAGGGAACCAACGAGCAGTACTTC
>14|few|TRBV6-6|TRBJ2-5|TRBD2
CATRRGLAGETQYF
TGTGCTACACGTCGGGGACTAGCGGGAGAGACCCAGTACTTC
>12|NA|TRBV5-6|TRBJ1-4|NA
CASSLGSRKLFF
TGTGCCAGCAGCTTGGGTTCCAGGAAACTGTTTTTT
>15|NA|TRBV9|TRBJ2-6|NA
CAGSVPGSGANVLTF
TGTGCCGGCAGCGTACCGGGTTCTGGGGCCAACGTCCTGACTTTC
>16|NA|TRBV28|TRBJ1-2|NA
CASSLYRGSVLYGYTF
TGTGCCAGCAGTTTATATCGGGGCAGTGTGTTGTATGGCTACACCTTC
>15|NA|TRBV28|TRBJ2-5|TRBD1
CASTSNRGMGETQYF
TGTGCCAGCACCTCCAACAGGGGGATGGGGGAGACCCAGTACTTC
>15|NA|TRBV7-9|TRBJ2-5|NA
CASSPLTVTWETQYF
TGTGCCAGCAGCCCTCTGACTGTAACGTGGGAGACCCAGTACTTC
>17|NA|TRBV27|TRBJ2-7|NA
CARDFPGTSYPTYEQYF
TGTGCCAGGGATTTTCCCGGGACATCCTACCCCACTTACGAGCAGTACTTC
>14|NA|TRBV29-1|TRBJ2-2|NA
CSVVQGEGTGELFF
TGCAGCGTCGTGCAGGGGGAGGGCACCGGGGAGCTGTTTTTT
>13|few|TRBV5-1|TRBJ2-2|NA
CASSFLDTGELFF
TGCGCCAGCAGCTTCTTGGACACCGGGGAGCTGTTTTTT
>17|NA|TRBV21-1|TRBJ2-5|NA
CASSKVRDTASQETQYF
TGTGCCAGCAGCAAAGTTAGGGACACCGCATCTCAAGAGACCCAGTACTTC
>13|NA|TRBV7-9|TRBJ2-7|NA
CASSLGTLTEQYF
TGTGCCAGCAGCTTAGGTACCCTAACAGAGCAGTACTTC
>15|NA|TRBV4-2|TRBJ2-2|NA
CASSQEGANTGELFF
TGTGCCAGCAGCCAAGAGGGGGCGAACACCGGGGAGCTGTTTTTT
>11|once|TRBV3-1|TRBJ2-2|NA
CASMGVGELFF
TGTGCCAGCATGGGGGTCGGGGAGCTGTTTTTT
>17|NA|TRBV4-2|TRBJ1-1|NA
CASSPPGAVGPNTEAFF
TGTGCCAGCAGCCCTCCAGGGGCGGTCGGCCCGAACACTGAAGCTTTCTTT
>13|few|TRBV12-3/TRBV12-4|TRBJ2-5|TRBD1
CASGTGEQETQYF
TGTGCCAGCGGGACAGGGGAACAAGAGACCCAGTACTTC
>16|NA|TRBV5-1|TRBJ2-4|NA
CASSMADNLAKNIQYF
TGCGCCAGCAGCATGGCAGACAACTTAGCCAAAAACATTCAGTACTTC
>18|few|TRBV29-1|TRBJ2-5|NA
CSVVGALESPGRQETQYF
TGCAGCGTTGTGGGAGCCCTCGAATCACCTGGGAGACAAGAGACCCAGTACTTC
>16|NA|TRBV2|TRBJ1-5|NA
CASTSLYGEGNQPQHF
TGTGCCAGCACGAGTTTGTATGGGGAAGGCAATCAGCCCCAGCATTTT
>15|NA|TRBV4-1|TRBJ2-7|TRBD2
CASSQDFQRGYEQYF
TGCGCCAGCAGCCAAGATTTCCAGCGGGGGTACGAGCAGTACTTC
>16|NA|TRBV7-8|TRBJ2-1|TRBD1
CASSPRDRGSWDEQFF
TGTGCCAGCAGCCCCAGGGACAGGGGGTCATGGGATGAGCAGTTCTTC
>14|few|TRBV13|TRBJ1-1|NA
CASSLGLMGTEAFF
TGTGCCAGCAGCTTAGGACTGATGGGCACTGAAGCTTTCTTT
>15|few|TRBV2|TRBJ2-7|NA
CASGELGTPAYEQYF
TGTGCCAGCGGGGAGTTGGGGACACCGGCCTACGAGCAGTACTTC
>14|NA|TRBV9|TRBJ2-5|NA
CASNPDSPQETQYF
TGTGCCAGCAACCCGGACAGTCCACAAGAGACCCAGTACTTC
>13|few|TRBV7-2|TRBJ2-7|TRBD1
CASSPDRGLGQYF
TGTGCCAGCAGCCCGGACAGGGGTTTAGGGCAGTACTTC
>15|NA|TRBV7-9|TRBJ1-4|NA
CASSLSQAENEKLFF
TGTGCCAGCAGCTTATCACAAGCAGAAAATGAAAAACTGTTTTTT
>14|few|TRBV7-9|TRBJ2-5|NA
CASSLGVAQETQYF
TGTGCCAGCAGCTTAGGGGTTGCCCAAGAGACCCAGTACTTC
>16|NA|TRBV7-3|TRBJ2-7|NA
CASSLTGGPGSYEQYF
TGTGCCAGCAGCTTAACCGGTGGCCCTGGCTCCTACGAGCAGTACTTC
>13|NA|TRBV10-3|TRBJ2-3|NA
CAISEPFTDTQYF
TGTGCCATCAGTGAGCCCTTCACAGATACGCAGTATTTT
>13|few|TRBV7-2|TRBJ2-2|NA
CASSFDATGELFF
TGTGCCAGCAGCTTCGACGCCACCGGGGAGCTGTTTTTT
>16|NA|TRBV10-1|TRBJ2-7|NA
CASSELPGANPYEQYF
TGCGCCAGCAGTGAGCTACCTGGGGCCAATCCTTACGAGCAGTACTTC
>12|few|TRBV27|TRBJ1-1|NA
CASSGPEGEAFF
TGTGCCAGCAGTGGGCCTGAGGGTGAAGCTTTCTTT
>15|few|TRBV7-9|TRBJ2-5|TRBD2
CASSSGTSEEETQYF
TGTGCCAGCAGCTCCGGGACTAGCGAGGAGGAGACCCAGTACTTC
>12|few|TRBV2|TRBJ2-1|NA
CASTYGQALPFF
TGTGCCAGCACCTATGGGCAGGCCCTTCCTTTCTTC
>13|NA|TRBV11-2|TRBJ2-5|NA
CASRGGSGETQYF
TGTGCCAGCAGAGGGGGAAGCGGGGAGACCCAGTACTTC
>11|NA|TRBV27|TRBJ1-3|NA
CASSLWYTIYF
TGTGCCAGCAGTTTATGGTACACCATATATTTT
>15|few|TRBV5-1|TRBJ1-6|TRBD1
CASNTGEAYNSPLHF
TGCGCCAGCAACACAGGGGAGGCTTATAATTCACCCCTCCACTTT
>14|NA|TRBV4-1|TRBJ2-7|TRBD1
CASSQGTGTGEQYF
TGCGCCAGCAGCCAAGGGACAGGGACCGGCGAGCAGTACTTC
>15|few|TRBV28|TRBJ2-2|NA
CASRTGTLNTGELFF
TGTGCCAGCAGGACCGGGACTTTGAACACCGGGGAGCTGTTTTTT
>17|few|TRBV18|TRBJ2-5|TRBD2
CASSPRLAGAFSETQYF
TGTGCCAGCTCACCTCGACTAGCGGGGGCCTTCAGTGAGACCCAGTACTTC
>12|NA|TRBV2|TRBJ2-5|NA
CASSELQETQYF
TGTGCCAGCAGTGAACTCCAAGAGACCCAGTACTTC
>15|few|TRBV19|TRBJ2-7|NA
CASSFYTGSGYEQYF
TGTGCCAGTAGTTTCTATACAGGGAGCGGCTACGAGCAGTACTTC
>13|many|TRBV5-1|TRBJ2-5|NA
CASSSINQETQYF
TGCGCCAGCAGCTCAATAAACCAAGAGACCCAGTACTTC
>15|few|TRBV7-3|TRBJ2-4|NA
CASSLTPRRKNIQYF
TGTGCCAGCAGCTTAACTCCCAGGCGTAAAAACATTCAGTACTTC
>14|NA|TRBV28|TRBJ2-7|TRBD1
CASSLRQGWYEQYF
TGTGCCAGCAGCCTACGACAGGGTTGGTACGAGCAGTACTTC
>14|NA|TRBV11-2|TRBJ2-5|NA
CASSPGASRETQYF
TGTGCCAGCAGCCCAGGGGCTAGCCGGGAGACCCAGTACTTC
>15|NA|TRBV6-6|TRBJ1-2|NA
CASSYDQGANYGYTF
TGTGCCAGCAGTTACGATCAGGGTGCTAACTATGGCTACACCTTC
>12|NA|TRBV19|TRBJ2-2|NA
CASYSGDFELFF
TGTGCCAGTTACTCAGGGGATTTCGAGCTGTTTTTT